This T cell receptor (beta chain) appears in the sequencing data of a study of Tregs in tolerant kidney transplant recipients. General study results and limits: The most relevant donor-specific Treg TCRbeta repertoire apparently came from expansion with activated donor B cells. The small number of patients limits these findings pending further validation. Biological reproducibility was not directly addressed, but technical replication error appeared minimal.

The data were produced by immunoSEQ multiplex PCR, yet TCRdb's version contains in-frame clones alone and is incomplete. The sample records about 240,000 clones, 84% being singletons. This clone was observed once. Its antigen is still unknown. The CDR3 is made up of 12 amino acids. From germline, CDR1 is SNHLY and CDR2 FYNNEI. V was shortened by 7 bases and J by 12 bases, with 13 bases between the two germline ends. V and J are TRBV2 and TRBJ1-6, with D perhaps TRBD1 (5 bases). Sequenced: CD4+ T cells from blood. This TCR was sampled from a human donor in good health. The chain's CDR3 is CASMRLQGPLHF. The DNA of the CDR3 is TGTGCCAGCATGAGACTTCAGGGACCCCTCCACTTT.